This T cell receptor beta chain was recorded in a study of human T cells and chemical hapten exposure. CDR1 and CDR2 (germline): SSHAT, FNYEAQ (reference sequence). The V end lost 4 bases, the J end lost 0 bases, and 14 bases lay between the germline ends. The CDR3 length is 16 residues. MiXCR, run by TCRdb on the RACE reads, gives a single entry per CDR3 protein. This table has 300,000 to 400,000 distinct CDR3 sequences, 4% to 6% appearing once. General study points: Those TCRs sitting above 1 in 1000 frequency stayed the same with DPC sensitization.

Worth noting for this clonotype: Its antigen is unknown.

Time point indicated: pre-sensitization, week 0. Treatment reported: therapeutic diphenylcyclopropenone sensitization with weekly scalp DPC. Sequenced here: whole blood, sampled in connection with sensitization to the hapten diphenylcyclopropenone (DPC). The receptor's source is a woman in her fifties or sixties with alopecia areata. Some clones in this sample may be carry-over from other donors' samples. This chain connects TRBV7-7 to TRBJ2-3; perhaps D is TRBD1 or TRBD2 (6 bases each). The CDR3 spells CASSSTPGASTDTQYF. The CDR3, as DNA: TGTGCCAGCAGCTCCACTCCGGGGGCAAGCACAGATACGCAGTATTTT.